This TCR beta chain was sequenced for a study of cytomegalovirus exposure and HLA in healthy donors. Libraries were prepared by immunoSEQ multiplex PCR; TCRdb keeps only in-frame clonotypes and omits some of them. The sample lists 150,000 or so clones, just over 85% occurring once. Between the trimmed V and J ends, which lost 4 bases and 1 base, there was a span of 7 bases. CDR1 SQVTM and CDR2 ANQGSEA come from the germline V gene. This CDR3 comprises 13 residues. Sequenced material: PBMCs. The chain employs TRBV29-1 and TRBJ2-2; no firm D call. This clonotype was obtained from a human donor in good health. CDR3 in amino acids: CSVVVRNTGELFF. The CDR3 DNA reads as TGCAGCGTTGTGGTCAGGAACACCGGGGAGCTGTTTTTT.